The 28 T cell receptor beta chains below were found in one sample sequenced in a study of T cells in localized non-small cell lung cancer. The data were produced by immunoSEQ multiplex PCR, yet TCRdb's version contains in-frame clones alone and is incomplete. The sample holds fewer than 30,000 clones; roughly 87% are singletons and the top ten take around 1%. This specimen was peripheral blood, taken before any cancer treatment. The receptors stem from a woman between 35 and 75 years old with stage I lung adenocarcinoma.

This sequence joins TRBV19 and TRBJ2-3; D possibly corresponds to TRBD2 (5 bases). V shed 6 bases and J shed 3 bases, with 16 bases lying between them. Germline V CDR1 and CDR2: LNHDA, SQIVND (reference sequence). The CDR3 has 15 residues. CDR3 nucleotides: TGTGCCAGTAGAATATCCCTAGCAAGAACAGATACGCAGTATTTT. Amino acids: CASRISLARTDTQYF.

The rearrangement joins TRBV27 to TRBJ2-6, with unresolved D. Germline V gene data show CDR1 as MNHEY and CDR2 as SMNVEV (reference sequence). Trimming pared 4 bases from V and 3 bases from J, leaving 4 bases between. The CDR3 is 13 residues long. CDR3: CASSSFGANVLTF. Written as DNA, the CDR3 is TGTGCCAGCAGTTCTTTTGGGGCCAACGTCCTGACTTTC.

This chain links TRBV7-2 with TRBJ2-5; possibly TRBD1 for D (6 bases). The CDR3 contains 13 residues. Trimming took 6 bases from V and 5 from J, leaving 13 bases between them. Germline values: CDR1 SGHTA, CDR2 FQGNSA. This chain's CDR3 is CASSNRVRETQYF. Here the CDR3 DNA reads TGTGCCAGCAGTAACAGGGTCCGGGAGACCCAGTACTTC.

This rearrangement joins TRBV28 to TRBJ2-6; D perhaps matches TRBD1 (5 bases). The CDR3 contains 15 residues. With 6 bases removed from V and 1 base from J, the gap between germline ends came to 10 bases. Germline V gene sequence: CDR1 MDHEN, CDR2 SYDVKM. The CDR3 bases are TGTGCCAGCAGCGACGCAGGGTCTGGGGCCAACGTCCTGACTTTC. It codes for CASSDAGSGANVLTF.

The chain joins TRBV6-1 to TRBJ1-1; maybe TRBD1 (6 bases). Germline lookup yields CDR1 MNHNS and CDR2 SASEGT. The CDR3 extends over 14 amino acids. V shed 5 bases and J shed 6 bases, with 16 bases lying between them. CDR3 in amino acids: CASSPIQGISEAFF. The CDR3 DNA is TGTGCCAGCAGTCCAATTCAGGGGATCTCTGAAGCTTTCTTT.

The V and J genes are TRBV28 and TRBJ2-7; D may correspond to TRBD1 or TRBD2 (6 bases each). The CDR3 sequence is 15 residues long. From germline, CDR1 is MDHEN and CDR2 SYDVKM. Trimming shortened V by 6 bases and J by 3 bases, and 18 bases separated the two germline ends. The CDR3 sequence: CASRLTRGLNYEQYF. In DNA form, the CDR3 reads TGTGCCAGCAGGCTTACTCGGGGGCTAAACTACGAGCAGTACTTC. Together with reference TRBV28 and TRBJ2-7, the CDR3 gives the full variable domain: DVKVTQSSRYLVKRTGEKVFLECVQDMDHENMFWYRQDPGLGLRLIYFSYDVKMKEKGDIPEGYSVSREKKERFSLILESASTNQTSMYLCASRLTRGLNYEQYFGPGTRLTVT.

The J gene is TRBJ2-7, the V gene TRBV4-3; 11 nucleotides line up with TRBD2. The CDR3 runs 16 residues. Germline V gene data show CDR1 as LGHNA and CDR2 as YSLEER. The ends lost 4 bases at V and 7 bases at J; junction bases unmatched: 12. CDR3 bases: TGCGCCAGCAGCCTAAGTCTAGCGGGGGGTACGAGGGAGCAGTACTTC. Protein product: CASSLSLAGGTREQYF.

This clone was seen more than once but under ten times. CDR3 sequence reads: CASSPQLGQPQHF. For the CDR3, the DNA is TGTGCCAGCTCACCCCAGTTGGGTCAGCCCCAGCATTTT. This chain joins TRBV18 and TRBJ1-5; D not resolved. There are 13 residues in the CDR3. Per the germline V gene, CDR1 is KGHSH and CDR2 is LQKENI. Deletions cut 3 bases from V and 6 bases from J, with 9 bases between.

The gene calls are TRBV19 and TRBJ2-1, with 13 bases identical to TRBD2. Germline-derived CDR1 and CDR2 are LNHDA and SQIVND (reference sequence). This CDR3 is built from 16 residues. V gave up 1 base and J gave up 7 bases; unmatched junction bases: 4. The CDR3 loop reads CASSIGGTSGMNEQFF. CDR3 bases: TGTGCCAGTAGTATAGGAGGGACTAGCGGGATGAATGAGCAGTTCTTC. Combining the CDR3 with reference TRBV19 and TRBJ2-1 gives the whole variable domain DGGITQSPKYLFRKEGQNVTLSCEQNLNHDAMYWYRQDPGQGLRLIYYSQIVNDFQKGDIAEGYSVSREKKESFPLTVTSAQKNPTAFYLCASSIGGTSGMNEQFFGPGTRLTVL.

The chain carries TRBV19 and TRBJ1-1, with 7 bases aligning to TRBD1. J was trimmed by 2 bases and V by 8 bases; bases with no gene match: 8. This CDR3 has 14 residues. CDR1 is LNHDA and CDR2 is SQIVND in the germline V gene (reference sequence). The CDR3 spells CASLIPGGNTEAFF. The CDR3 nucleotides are TGTGCCAGTTTAATCCCAGGGGGTAACACTGAAGCTTTCTTT.

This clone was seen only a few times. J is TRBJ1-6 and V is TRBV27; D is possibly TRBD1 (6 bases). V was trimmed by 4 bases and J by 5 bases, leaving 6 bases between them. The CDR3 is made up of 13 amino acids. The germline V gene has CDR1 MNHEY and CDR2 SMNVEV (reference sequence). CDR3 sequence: CASSYRDNSPLHF. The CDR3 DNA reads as TGTGCCAGCAGTTACAGGGATAATTCACCCCTCCACTTT.

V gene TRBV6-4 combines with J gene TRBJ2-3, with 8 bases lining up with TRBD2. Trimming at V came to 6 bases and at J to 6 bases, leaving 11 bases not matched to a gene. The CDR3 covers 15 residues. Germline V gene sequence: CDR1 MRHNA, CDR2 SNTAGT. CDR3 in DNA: TGTGCCAGCAGCCCAGTTAGTAGCGGGAAGGATACGCAGTATTTT. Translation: CASSPVSSGKDTQYF.

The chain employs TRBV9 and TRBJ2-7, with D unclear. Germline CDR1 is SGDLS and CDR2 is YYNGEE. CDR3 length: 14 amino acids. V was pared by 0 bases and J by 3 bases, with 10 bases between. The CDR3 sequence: CASSVGAGSYEQYF. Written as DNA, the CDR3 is TGTGCCAGCAGCGTAGGGGCAGGCAGCTACGAGCAGTACTTC.

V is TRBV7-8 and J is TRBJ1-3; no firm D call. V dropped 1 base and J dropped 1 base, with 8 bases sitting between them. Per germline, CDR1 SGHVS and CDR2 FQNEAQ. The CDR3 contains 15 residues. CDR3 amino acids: CASSLDPGSGNTIYF. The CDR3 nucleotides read TGTGCCAGCAGCTTAGATCCGGGTTCTGGAAACACCATATATTTT.

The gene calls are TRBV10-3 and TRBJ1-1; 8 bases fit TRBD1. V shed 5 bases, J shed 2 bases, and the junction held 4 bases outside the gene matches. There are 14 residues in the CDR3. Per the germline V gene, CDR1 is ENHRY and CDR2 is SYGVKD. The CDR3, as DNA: TGTGCCATCAGTCCCGACAGGGGTAACACTGAAGCTTTCTTT. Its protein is CAISPDRGNTEAFF.

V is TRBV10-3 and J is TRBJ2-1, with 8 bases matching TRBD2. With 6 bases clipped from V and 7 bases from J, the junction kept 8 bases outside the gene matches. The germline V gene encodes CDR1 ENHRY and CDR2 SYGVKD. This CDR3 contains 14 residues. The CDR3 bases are TGTGCCATCAGGGACCCCGGGAGGGAAAATGAGCAGTTCTTC. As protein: CAIRDPGRENEQFF.

CDR3 in DNA: TGTGCCAGCAGTTTAGGGAGCAATCAGCCCCAGCATTTT. Protein sequence: CASSLGSNQPQHF. V is TRBV27 and J is TRBJ1-5; D is unclear. The germline V gene has CDR1 MNHEY and CDR2 SMNVEV (reference sequence). Trimming cost V 2 bases and J 1 base, with 3 bases left between them. This CDR3 has 13 residues.

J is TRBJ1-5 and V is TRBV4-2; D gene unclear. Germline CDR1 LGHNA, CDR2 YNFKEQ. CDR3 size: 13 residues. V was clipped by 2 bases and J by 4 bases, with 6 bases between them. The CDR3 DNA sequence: TGTGCCAGCAGCCAACAGAGAAATCAGCCCCAGCATTTT. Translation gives CASSQQRNQPQHF.

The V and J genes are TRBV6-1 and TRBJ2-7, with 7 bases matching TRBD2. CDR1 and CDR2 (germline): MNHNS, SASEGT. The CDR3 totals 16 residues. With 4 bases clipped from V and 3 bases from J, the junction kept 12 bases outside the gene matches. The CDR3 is CASSGPVGTTYYEQYF. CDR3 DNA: TGTGCCAGCAGTGGACCGGTCGGGACTACCTACTACGAGCAGTACTTC.

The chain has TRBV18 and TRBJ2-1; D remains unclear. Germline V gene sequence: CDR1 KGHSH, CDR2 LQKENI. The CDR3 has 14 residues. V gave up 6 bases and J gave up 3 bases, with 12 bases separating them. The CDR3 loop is CASSRADGYNEQFF. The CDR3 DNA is TGTGCCAGCTCCCGGGCCGACGGCTACAATGAGCAGTTCTTC.

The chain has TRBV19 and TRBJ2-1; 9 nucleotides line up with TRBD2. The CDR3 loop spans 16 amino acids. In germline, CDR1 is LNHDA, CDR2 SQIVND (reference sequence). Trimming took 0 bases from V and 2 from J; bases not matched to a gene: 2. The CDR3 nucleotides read TGTGCCAGTAGTATAGATGGGACTAGCACCTACAATGAGCAGTTCTTC. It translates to CASSIDGTSTYNEQFF.

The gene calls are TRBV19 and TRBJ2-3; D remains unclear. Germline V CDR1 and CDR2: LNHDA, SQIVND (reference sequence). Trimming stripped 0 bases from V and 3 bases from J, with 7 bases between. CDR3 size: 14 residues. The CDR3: CASSIDRGTDTQYF. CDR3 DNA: TGTGCCAGTAGTATAGATCGTGGGACAGATACGCAGTATTTT.

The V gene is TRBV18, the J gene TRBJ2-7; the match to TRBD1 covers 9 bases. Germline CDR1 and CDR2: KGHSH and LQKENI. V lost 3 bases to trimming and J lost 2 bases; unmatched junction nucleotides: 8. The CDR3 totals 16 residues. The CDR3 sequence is CASSPLHRTGAYEQYF. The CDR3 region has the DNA TGTGCCAGCTCACCCCTTCACCGGACAGGGGCCTACGAGCAGTACTTC. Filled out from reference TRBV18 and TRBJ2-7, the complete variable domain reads NAGVMQNPRHLVRRRGQEARLRCSPMKGHSHVYWYRQLPEEGLKFMVYLQKENIIDESGMPKERFSAEFPKEGPSILRIQQVVRGDSAAYFCASSPLHRTGAYEQYFGPGTRLTVT.

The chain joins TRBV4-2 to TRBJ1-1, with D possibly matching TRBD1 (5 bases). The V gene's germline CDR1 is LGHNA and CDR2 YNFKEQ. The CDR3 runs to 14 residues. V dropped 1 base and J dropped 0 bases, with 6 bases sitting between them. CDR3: CASSQGDLNTEAFF. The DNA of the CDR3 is TGTGCCAGCAGCCAAGGGGACTTGAACACTGAAGCTTTCTTT.

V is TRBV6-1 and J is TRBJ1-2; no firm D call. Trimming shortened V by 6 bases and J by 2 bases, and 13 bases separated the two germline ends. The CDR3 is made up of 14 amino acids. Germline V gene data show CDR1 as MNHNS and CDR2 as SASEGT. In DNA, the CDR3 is TGTGCCAGCAGCCGTTCTGGAGCGAACTATGGCTACACCTTC. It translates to CASSRSGANYGYTF.

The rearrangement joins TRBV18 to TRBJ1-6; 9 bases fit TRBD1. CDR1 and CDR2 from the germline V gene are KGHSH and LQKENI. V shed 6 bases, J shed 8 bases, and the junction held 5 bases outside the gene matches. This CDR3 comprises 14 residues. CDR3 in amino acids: CASSLQGADSPLHF. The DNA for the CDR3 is TGTGCCAGCTCTCTACAGGGGGCGGATTCACCCCTCCACTTT.

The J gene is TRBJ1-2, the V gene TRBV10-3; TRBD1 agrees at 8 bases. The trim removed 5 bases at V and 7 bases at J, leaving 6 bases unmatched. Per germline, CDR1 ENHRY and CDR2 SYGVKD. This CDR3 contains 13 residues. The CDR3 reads CAISIGQGGGYTF. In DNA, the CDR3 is TGTGCCATCAGTATCGGACAGGGAGGTGGCTACACCTTC.

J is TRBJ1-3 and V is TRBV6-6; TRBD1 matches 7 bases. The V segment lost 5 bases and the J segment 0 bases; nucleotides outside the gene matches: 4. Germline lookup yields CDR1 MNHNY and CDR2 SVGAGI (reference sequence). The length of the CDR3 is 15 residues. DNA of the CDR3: TGTGCCAGCAGTGAGGACAGGTCCTCTGGAAACACCATATATTTT. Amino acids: CASSEDRSSGNTIYF.